One and the same sample provided the 17 T cell receptor beta chains below, sequenced in a study of T cell responses to AZD1222 COVID-19 vaccine. The table came from immunoSEQ multiplex PCR; TCRdb's copy has only in-frame clones and leaves some out. The sample includes around 140,000 clones, about 91% of them seen just once. This specimen consisted of peripheral blood, obtained 28 days after the second AZD1222 dose. The receptors here all came from an adult who received the AZD1222 COVID-19 vaccine.

The rearrangement joins TRBV24-1 to TRBJ2-5; 7 nucleotides line up with TRBD1. CDR1 is KGHDR and CDR2 is SFDVKD in the germline V gene. V lost 4 bases, J lost 5 bases, and 9 bases stayed unmatched. This CDR3 has 15 amino acids. DNA of the CDR3: TGTGCCACCAGTGACTCCCGACAGGGCGCGGAGACCCAGTACTTC. Its translation is CATSDSRQGAETQYF.

This sequence joins TRBV9 and TRBJ2-2, with D unresolved. This CDR3 has 15 residues. Per the germline V gene, CDR1 is SGDLS and CDR2 is YYNGEE. V was trimmed by 4 bases and J by 0 bases, leaving 10 bases between them. Here the CDR3 reads CASSPTGANTGELFF. The CDR3, as DNA: TGTGCCAGCAGCCCGACTGGGGCGAACACCGGGGAGCTGTTTTTT.

The chain couples TRBV11-3 to TRBJ1-3; 7 bases map to TRBD1. The CDR3 covers 15 residues. The ends lost 5 bases at V and 0 bases at J; junction bases unmatched: 4. From germline, CDR1 is SGHNT and CDR2 YENEEA. The CDR3 nucleotides read TGTGCCAGCAGCCCCGGGACAGCCTCTGGAAACACCATATATTTT. Translation gives CASSPGTASGNTIYF.

This chain joins TRBV18 and TRBJ2-1; the match to TRBD2 covers 13 bases. Germline V lookup: CDR1 KGHSH, CDR2 LQKENI. This CDR3 spans 17 amino acids. With V trimmed by 6 bases and J by 3 bases, 8 bases remained unmatched. CDR3 nucleotide sequence: TGTGCCAGCTCGCCCCGGACTAGCGGGAGTCTCTACAATGAGCAGTTCTTC. This codes for CASSPRTSGSLYNEQFF. Full variable domain (missing parts from reference TRBV18 and TRBJ2-1): NAGVMQNPRHLVRRRGQEARLRCSPMKGHSHVYWYRQLPEEGLKFMVYLQKENIIDESGMPKERFSAEFPKEGPSILRIQQVVRGDSAAYFCASSPRTSGSLYNEQFFGPGTRLTVL.

The V gene is TRBV6-5, the J gene TRBJ1-3, with 7 bases aligning to TRBD1. This CDR3 has 15 residues. The germline V gene has CDR1 MNHEY and CDR2 SVGAGI. The V gene end was trimmed by 5 bases and the J gene end by 2 bases; junction bases not matched to a gene: 6. The CDR3 sequence is CASSRQGRAGNTIYF. In DNA form, the CDR3 reads TGTGCCAGCAGTCGACAGGGACGGGCTGGAAACACCATATATTTT.

The chain carries TRBV9 and TRBJ1-2; 7 bases match TRBD1. CDR1 is SGDLS and CDR2 is YYNGEE in the germline V gene. There are 15 residues in the CDR3. The V gene end was trimmed by 0 bases and the J gene end by 4 bases; junction bases not matched to a gene: 6. The CDR3: CASSVEGTVSYGYTF. CDR3 nucleotide sequence: TGTGCCAGCAGCGTAGAAGGGACAGTGAGCTATGGCTACACCTTC. Full variable domain (missing parts from reference TRBV9 and TRBJ1-2): DSGVTQTPKHLITATGQRVTLRCSPRSGDLSVYWYQQSLDQGLQFLIQYYNGEERAKGNILERFSAQQFPDLHSELNLSSLELGDSALYFCASSVEGTVSYGYTFGSGTRLTVV.

The DNA for the CDR3 is TGTGCCATCAGTGACTCGGGAACTGAAGCTTTCTTT. Its translation is CAISDSGTEAFF. This rearrangement joins TRBV10-3 to TRBJ1-1; D uncertain. This CDR3 has 12 residues. V was cut by 3 bases and J by 5 bases, with 7 bases left in between. Looked up from germline, CDR1 is ENHRY and CDR2 is SYGVKD.

The rearrangement joins TRBV27 to TRBJ2-5; possible D gene TRBD1, 6 bases. V dropped 5 bases and J dropped 5 bases, with 18 bases sitting between them. The germline V gene has CDR1 MNHEY and CDR2 SMNVEV (reference sequence). The length of the CDR3 is 15 residues. As DNA, the CDR3 is TGTGCCAGCAGTCTCGATCACAGGGTCCGGGAGACCCAGTACTTC. Its protein is CASSLDHRVRETQYF.

This chain joins TRBV19 and TRBJ2-1; D is perhaps TRBD2 (5 bases). Germline assignment: CDR1 LNHDA and CDR2 SQIVND (reference sequence). Trimming left V 3 bases short and J 0 bases short, with 9 bases between. The CDR3 consists of 15 residues. Written as DNA, the CDR3 is TGTGCCAGTAGTATTTGGGAGAGCTCCTACAATGAGCAGTTCTTC. It yields the protein CASSIWESSYNEQFF.

The gene calls are TRBV19 and TRBJ1-4; a possible D gene is TRBD1 (6 bases). Germline V CDR1 and CDR2: LNHDA, SQIVND (reference sequence). V was shortened by 5 bases and J by 6 bases, with 19 bases between the two germline ends. There are 16 residues in the CDR3. CDR3 nucleotide sequence: TGTGCCAGTAGTTGGTCCAGGGGAGGGTTCGATGAAAAACTGTTTTTT. It encodes CASSWSRGGFDEKLFF. The whole variable domain, filled in from reference TRBV19 and TRBJ1-4, reads DGGITQSPKYLFRKEGQNVTLSCEQNLNHDAMYWYRQDPGQGLRLIYYSQIVNDFQKGDIAEGYSVSREKKESFPLTVTSAQKNPTAFYLCASSWSRGGFDEKLFFGSGTQLSVL.

This clone came up once. J is TRBJ1-1 and V is TRBV14, with D perhaps TRBD1 (6 bases). The CDR3 contains 16 residues. The V end was cut by 0 bases, the J end by 3 bases, with 14 bases between. In germline, CDR1 is SGHDN, CDR2 FVKESK. The CDR3 DNA reads as TGTGCCAGCAGCCAAGAGGGGGCAGGGTCGGACACTGAAGCTTTCTTT. The encoded protein is CASSQEGAGSDTEAFF.

V gene TRBV25-1 combines with J gene TRBJ2-7, with 10 bases identical to TRBD1. J lost 2 bases, V lost 8 bases, and 6 bases had no gene match. Per the germline V gene, CDR1 is MGHDK and CDR2 is SYGVNS. The length of the CDR3 is 14 residues. CDR3 DNA: TGTGCCAGCCGCGGGACAGGGGTCCCCTACGAGCAGTACTTC. Its translation is CASRGTGVPYEQYF.

This clone has at least ten counts. The chain recombines TRBV7-9 with TRBJ2-1; D perhaps matches TRBD2 (6 bases). Deletions cut 1 base from V and 9 bases from J, with 10 bases between. This CDR3 spans 13 amino acids. Germline CDR1 reads SEHNR; CDR2 reads FQNEAQ (reference sequence). CDR3 DNA sequence: TGTGCCAGCAGCTTAGGGGAGGTCCGTGAGCAGTTCTTC. It codes for CASSLGEVREQFF. Looking up the rest from reference TRBV7-9 and TRBJ2-1 gives the full variable domain: DTGVSQNPRHKITKRGQNVTFRCDPISEHNRLYWYRQTLGQGPEFLTYFQNEAQLEKSRLLSDRFSAERPKGSFSTLEIQRTEQGDSAMYLCASSLGEVREQFFGPGTRLTVL.

The rearrangement links TRBV7-2 to TRBJ2-2, with 8 positions matching TRBD1. The CDR3 length is 14 residues. Germline CDR1 is SGHTA and CDR2 is FQGNSA. V lost 5 bases to trimming and J lost 5 bases; unmatched junction nucleotides: 4. The CDR3 nucleotides are TGTGCCAGCAGCCTCGACAGGGGTACCGGGGAGCTGTTTTTT. It yields the protein CASSLDRGTGELFF.

In this sample, this clone turned up a few times. This rearrangement joins TRBV6-1 to TRBJ2-7, with a tentative D call TRBD2 (6 bases). The CDR3 is 17 amino acids. V was clipped by 2 bases and J by 0 bases, with 17 bases between them. Germline V gene sequence: CDR1 MNHNS, CDR2 SASEGT. CDR3 region: CASSELGGGTSSYEQYV. CDR3 coding DNA: TGTGCCAGCAGTGAATTAGGTGGGGGGACGAGCTCCTACGAGCAGTACGTC.

The chain carries TRBV27 and TRBJ1-3; the D gene is possibly TRBD1 (5 bases). The CDR3 spans 14 residues. The V end lost 5 bases, the J end lost 8 bases, and 16 bases lay between the germline ends. Germline CDR1 is MNHEY and CDR2 is SMNVEV (reference sequence). CDR3 in amino acids: CASSRTTQPHTIYF. For the CDR3, the DNA is TGTGCCAGCAGTAGGACAACCCAGCCACACACCATATATTTT.

CDR3 in DNA: TGTGCCTCTGAGGGACAGGGGTTCGGGTATGGCTACACCTTC. Its translation: CASEGQGFGYGYTF. This chain connects TRBV30 to TRBJ1-2; 10 bases align to TRBD1. The ends lost 7 bases at V and 5 bases at J; junction bases unmatched: 10. CDR3 length: 14 residues. In germline, CDR1 is GTSNPN, CDR2 SVGIG (reference sequence).